The 11 T cell receptor beta chains reported below all come from one sample, sequenced in a study of blood T cell repertoires in COVID-19. TCRdb's copy holds only in-frame clones and misses some; the assay was immunoSEQ multiplex PCR. The table records fewer than 300,000 clones, roughly 79% of them present only once. Sample: peripheral blood. The receptors shown here come from a woman aged 55 to 70 with active or convalescent COVID-19.

This rearrangement joins TRBV5-1 to TRBJ1-1, with 7 bases identical to TRBD1. Unmatched junction bases numbered 3, after V lost 0 bases and J lost 1 base. CDR1 and CDR2 from the germline V gene are SGHRS and YFSETQ. The CDR3 covers 15 residues. CDR3 sequence reads: CASSLVGQPNTEAFF. CDR3 bases: TGCGCCAGCAGCTTGGTGGGACAGCCGAACACTGAAGCTTTCTTT.

CDR3 amino acids: CASSSPRQTTNEKLFF. CDR3 sequence (DNA): TGTGCCAGCAGCTCTCCCCGACAGACAACTAATGAAAAACTGTTTTTT. This chain links TRBV5-8 with TRBJ1-4; TRBD1 might be the D (5 bases). Germline-derived CDR1 and CDR2 are SGHTS and YDEGEE. V lost 3 bases, J lost 0 bases, and 12 bases lay in between. The CDR3 covers 16 residues. The variable domain in full, completed from reference TRBV5-8 and TRBJ1-4, reads EAGVTQSPTHLIKTRGQQATLRCSPISGHTSVYWYQQALGLGLQFLLWYDEGEERNRGNFPPRFSGRQFPNYSSELNVNALELEDSALYLCASSSPRQTTNEKLFFGSGTQLSVL.

The chain joins TRBV30 to TRBJ1-2; 9 nucleotides match TRBD1. The CDR3 has 14 amino acids. The V segment lost 5 bases and the J segment 7 bases; nucleotides outside the gene matches: 11. The germline CDR1 and CDR2 sequences are GTSNPN and SVGIG (reference sequence). CDR3: CAWLAGTGMGGYTF. For the CDR3, the DNA is TGTGCCTGGCTAGCCGGGACAGGGATGGGTGGCTACACCTTC.

The chain links TRBV9 to TRBJ1-6; D is unresolved. The CDR3 contains 17 residues. V lost 0 bases to trimming and J lost 0 bases, with 10 bases between them. Germline loops: CDR1 SGDLS, CDR2 YYNGEE. DNA for the CDR3: TGTGCCAGCAGCGTAGGAGGGCCAAGCTCCTATAATTCACCCCTCCACTTT. This encodes CASSVGGPSSYNSPLHF.

This clone showed up just once. The V call is TRBV5-5, the J call TRBJ1-3; 9 bases are a match to TRBD1. CDR1 is SGHKS and CDR2 is YYEKEE in the germline V gene (reference sequence). The V and J ends lost 5 bases and 4 bases, in that order; junction bases with no gene match: 13. The CDR3 length is 17 residues. Here the CDR3 DNA reads TGTGCCAGCAGTCGAAACCCTGGGACAGGGAGGGGAAACACCATATATTTT. Amino acid sequence: CASSRNPGTGRGNTIYF. Full variable domain (missing parts from reference TRBV5-5 and TRBJ1-3): DAGVTQSPTHLIKTRGQQVTLRCSPISGHKSVSWYQQVLGQGPQFIFQYYEKEERGRGNFPDRFSARQFPNYSSELNVNALLLGDSALYLCASSRNPGTGRGNTIYFGEGSWLTVV.

This clone showed up just once. V usage is TRBV19 and J usage is TRBJ2-7; 8 bases are a match to TRBD1. Trimming took 6 bases from V and 5 from J; bases not matched to a gene: 6. The CDR3 has 13 amino acids. Germline V gene sequence: CDR1 LNHDA, CDR2 SQIVND (reference sequence). The CDR3 DNA sequence: TGTGCCAGTAGCTGGACAGGGAGCCACGAGCAGTACTTC. Its protein is CASSWTGSHEQYF.

The chain is built from TRBV6-2 or TRBV6-3 and TRBJ2-7; possible D gene TRBD1, 6 bases. V was shortened by 4 bases and J by 0 bases, with 13 bases between the two germline ends. This CDR3 contains 15 residues. The V gene's germline CDR1 is MNHEY and CDR2 SVGEGT. CDR3 sequence reads: CASSSRGHSSYEQYF. The CDR3 nucleotides are TGTGCCAGCAGTTCCAGGGGCCACAGCTCCTACGAGCAGTACTTC.

CDR3 DNA sequence: TGCGCCAGCAGCCGTACGACAAGGATCAACACTGAAGCTTTCTTT. Translating gives CASSRTTRINTEAFF. The chain joins TRBV5-1 to TRBJ1-1; D is ambiguous. The CDR3 runs to 15 residues. Germline V gives CDR1 SGHRS, CDR2 YFSETQ. V was trimmed by 4 bases and J by 2 bases, leaving 15 bases between them.

The chain couples TRBV30 to TRBJ2-1, with TRBD2 matching over 15 bases. The CDR3 is 18 amino acids. V lost 6 bases to trimming and J lost 8 bases; unmatched junction nucleotides: 17. Germline CDR1 reads GTSNPN; CDR2 reads SVGIG (reference sequence). The CDR3 loop is CACLKPGLAGGPWDEQFF. DNA of the CDR3: TGTGCCTGTCTCAAACCAGGACTAGCGGGGGGGCCTTGGGATGAGCAGTTCTTC.

J is TRBJ1-5 and V is TRBV19, with unresolved D. V lost 5 bases and J lost 0, with 23 bases in between. The CDR3 totals 19 residues. Germline V gene data show CDR1 as LNHDA and CDR2 as SQIVND (reference sequence). For the CDR3, the DNA is TGTGCCAGTAGTCCCCCGACGTGGCGGGTATCGAATAGCAATCAGCCCCAGCATTTT. It is translated as CASSPPTWRVSNSNQPQHF.

The table lists this clone with a few counts. The chain carries TRBV7-2 and TRBJ2-5, with 7 bases aligning to TRBD2. The junction had 11 bases not matched to a gene; V was cut back by 0 bases and J by 4 bases. Germline V gene lookup returns CDR1 SGHTA and CDR2 FQGNSA. The CDR3 loop spans 17 amino acids. The CDR3 reads CASSLALGAGVGETQYF. The CDR3 DNA sequence: TGTGCCAGCAGCTTAGCGCTAGGGGCGGGGGTAGGAGAGACCCAGTACTTC.